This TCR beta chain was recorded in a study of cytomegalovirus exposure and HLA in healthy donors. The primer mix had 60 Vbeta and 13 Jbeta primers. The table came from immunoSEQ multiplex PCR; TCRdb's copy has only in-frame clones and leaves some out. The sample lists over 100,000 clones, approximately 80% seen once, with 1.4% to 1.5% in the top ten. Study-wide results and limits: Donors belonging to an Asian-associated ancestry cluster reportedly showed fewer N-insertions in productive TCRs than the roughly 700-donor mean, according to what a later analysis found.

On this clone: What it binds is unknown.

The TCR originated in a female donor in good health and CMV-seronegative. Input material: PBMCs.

CDR3 DNA sequence: TGTGCCACCCTACCATGGACAGGGATGGATTGGGAGCAGTACTTC. Its protein is CATLPWTGMDWEQYF. The rearrangement uses TRBV28 and TRBJ2-7, with 8 bases fitting TRBD1. V gave up 10 bases and J gave up 7 bases; unmatched junction bases: 18. Germline CDR1 and CDR2: MDHEN and SYDVKM. The CDR3 contains 15 residues.